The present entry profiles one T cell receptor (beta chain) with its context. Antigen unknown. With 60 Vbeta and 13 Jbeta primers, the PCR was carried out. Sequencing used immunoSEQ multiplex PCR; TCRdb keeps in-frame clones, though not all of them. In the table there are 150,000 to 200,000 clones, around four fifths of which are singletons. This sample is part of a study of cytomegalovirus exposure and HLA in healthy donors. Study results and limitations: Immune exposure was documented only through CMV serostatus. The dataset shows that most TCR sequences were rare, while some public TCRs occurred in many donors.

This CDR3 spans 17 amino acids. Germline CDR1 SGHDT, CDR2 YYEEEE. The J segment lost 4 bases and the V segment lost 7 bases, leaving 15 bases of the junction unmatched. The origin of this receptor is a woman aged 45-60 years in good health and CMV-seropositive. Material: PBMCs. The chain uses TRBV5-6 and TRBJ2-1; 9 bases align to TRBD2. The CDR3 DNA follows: TGTGCCAGCCGCGTTCTCGGCGGGGGGGCCGGTTACAATGAGCAGTTCTTC. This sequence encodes CASRVLGGGAGYNEQFF.